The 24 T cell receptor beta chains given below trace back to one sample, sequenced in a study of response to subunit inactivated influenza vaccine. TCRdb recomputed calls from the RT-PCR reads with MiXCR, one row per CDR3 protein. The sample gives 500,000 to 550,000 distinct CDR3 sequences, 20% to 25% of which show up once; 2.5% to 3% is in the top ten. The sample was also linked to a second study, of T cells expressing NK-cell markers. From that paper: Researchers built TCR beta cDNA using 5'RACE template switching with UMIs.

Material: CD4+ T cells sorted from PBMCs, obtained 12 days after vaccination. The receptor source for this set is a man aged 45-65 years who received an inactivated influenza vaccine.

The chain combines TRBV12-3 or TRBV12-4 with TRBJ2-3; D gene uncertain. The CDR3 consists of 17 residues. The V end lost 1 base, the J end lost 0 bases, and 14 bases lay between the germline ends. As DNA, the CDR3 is TGTGCCAGCAGTTTAGTGGTAAAGGCTTCTAGCACAGATACGCAGTATTTT. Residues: CASSLVVKASSTDTQYF.

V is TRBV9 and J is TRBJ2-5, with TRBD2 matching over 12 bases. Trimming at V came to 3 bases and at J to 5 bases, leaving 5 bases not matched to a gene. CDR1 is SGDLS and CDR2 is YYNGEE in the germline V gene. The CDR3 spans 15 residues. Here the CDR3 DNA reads TGTGCCAGCAGCGCTATGGGGACTAGCGGGGAGACCCAGTACTTC. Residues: CASSAMGTSGETQYF.

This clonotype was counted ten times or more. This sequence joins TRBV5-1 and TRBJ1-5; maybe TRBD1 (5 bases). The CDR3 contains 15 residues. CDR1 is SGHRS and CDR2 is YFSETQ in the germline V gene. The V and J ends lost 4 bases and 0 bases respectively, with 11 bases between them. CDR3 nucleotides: TGCGCCAGCAGCCCCGGGACGGGTAGCAATCAGCCCCAGCATTTT. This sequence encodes CASSPGTGSNQPQHF. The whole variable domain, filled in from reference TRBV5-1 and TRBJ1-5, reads KAGVTQTPRYLIKTRGQQVTLSCSPISGHRSVSWYQQTPGQGLQFLFEYFSETQRNKGNFPGRFSGRQFSNSRSEMNVSTLELGDSALYLCASSPGTGSNQPQHFGDGTRLSIL.

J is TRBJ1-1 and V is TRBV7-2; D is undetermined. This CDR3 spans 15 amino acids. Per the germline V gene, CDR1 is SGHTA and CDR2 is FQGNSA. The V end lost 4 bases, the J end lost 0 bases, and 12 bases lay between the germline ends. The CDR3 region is CASSWGRALNTEAFF. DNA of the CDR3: TGTGCCAGCAGCTGGGGTAGGGCTCTGAACACTGAAGCTTTCTTT. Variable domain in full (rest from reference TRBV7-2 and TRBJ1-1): GAGVSQSPSNKVTEKGKDVELRCDPISGHTALYWYRQSLGQGLEFLIYFQGNSAPDKSGLPSDRFSAERTGGSVSTLTIQRTQQEDSAVYLCASSWGRALNTEAFFGQGTRLTVV.

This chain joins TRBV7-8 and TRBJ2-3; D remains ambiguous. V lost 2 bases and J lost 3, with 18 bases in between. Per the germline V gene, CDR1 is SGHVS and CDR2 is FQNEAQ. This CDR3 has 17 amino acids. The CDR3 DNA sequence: TGTGCCAGCAGCTTATCGATCCTTACGAGGATTACAGATACGCAGTATTTT. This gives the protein CASSLSILTRITDTQYF.

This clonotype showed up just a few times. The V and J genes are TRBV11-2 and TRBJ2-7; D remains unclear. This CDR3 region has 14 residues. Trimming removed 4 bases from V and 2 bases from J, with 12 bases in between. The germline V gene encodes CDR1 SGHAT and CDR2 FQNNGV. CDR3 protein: CASSSRDTTYEQYF. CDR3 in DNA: TGTGCCAGCAGCTCTAGAGACACCACCTACGAGCAGTACTTC.

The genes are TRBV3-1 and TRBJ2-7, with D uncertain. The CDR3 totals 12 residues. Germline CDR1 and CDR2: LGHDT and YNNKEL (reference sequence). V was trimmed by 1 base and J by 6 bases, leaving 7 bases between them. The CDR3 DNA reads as TGTGCCAGCAGCCAAGCCTCCCTCGAGCAGTACTTC. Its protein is CASSQASLEQYF.

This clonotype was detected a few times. This CDR3 is CASSLIARGNLAGELFF. CDR3 nucleotides: TGTGCCAGCAGCTTGATAGCAAGGGGGAATTTGGCCGGGGAGCTGTTTTTT. The chain is built from TRBV7-6 and TRBJ2-2; a weak D match, TRBD1 (6 bases). The CDR3 is 17 amino acids. Trimming left V 3 bases short and J 6 bases short, with 20 bases between. Germline CDR1 SGHVS, CDR2 FNYEAQ.

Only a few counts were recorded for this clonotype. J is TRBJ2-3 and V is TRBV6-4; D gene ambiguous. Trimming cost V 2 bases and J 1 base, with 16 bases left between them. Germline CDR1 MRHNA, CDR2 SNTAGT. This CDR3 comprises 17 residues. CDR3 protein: CASSDHDPRWGTDTQYF. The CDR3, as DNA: TGTGCCAGCAGTGACCACGACCCCCGTTGGGGCACAGATACGCAGTATTTT.

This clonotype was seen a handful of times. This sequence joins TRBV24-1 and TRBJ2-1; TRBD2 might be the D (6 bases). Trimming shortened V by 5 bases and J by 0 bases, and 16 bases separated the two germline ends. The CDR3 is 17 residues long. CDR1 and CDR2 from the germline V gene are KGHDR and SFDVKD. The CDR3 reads CATSGASKDYSYNEQFF. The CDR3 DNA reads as TGTGCCACCAGTGGCGCCAGTAAGGACTACTCCTACAATGAGCAGTTCTTC.

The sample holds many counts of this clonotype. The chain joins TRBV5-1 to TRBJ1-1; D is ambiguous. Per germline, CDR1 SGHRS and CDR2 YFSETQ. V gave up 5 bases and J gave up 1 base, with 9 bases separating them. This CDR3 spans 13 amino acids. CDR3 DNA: TGCGCCAGCAGTTCCCCTGGGAACACTGAAGCTTTCTTT. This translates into CASSSPGNTEAFF.

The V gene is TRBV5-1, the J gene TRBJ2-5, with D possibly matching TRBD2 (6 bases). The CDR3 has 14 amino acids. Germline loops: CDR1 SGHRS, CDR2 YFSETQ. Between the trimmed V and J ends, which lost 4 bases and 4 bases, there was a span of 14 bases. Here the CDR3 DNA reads TGCGCCAGCAGCCACGGGCGGGGCGGAGAGACCCAGTACTTC. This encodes CASSHGRGGETQYF.

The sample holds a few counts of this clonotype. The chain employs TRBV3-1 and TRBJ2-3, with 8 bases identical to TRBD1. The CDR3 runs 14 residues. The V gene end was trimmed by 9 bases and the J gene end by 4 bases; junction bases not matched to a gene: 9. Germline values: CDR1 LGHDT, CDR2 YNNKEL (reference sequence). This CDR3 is CASSQGVNSDTQYF. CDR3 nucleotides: TGTGCCAGTTCACAGGGGGTGAACTCAGATACGCAGTATTTT.

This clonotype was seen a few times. DNA of the CDR3: TGCGCCAGCAGTCGTCAGAAGACAGATACGCAGTATTTT. As protein: CASSRQKTDTQYF. The rearrangement joins TRBV5-1 to TRBJ2-3; D not resolved. V was shortened by 5 bases and J by 3 bases, with 10 bases between the two germline ends. The V gene's germline CDR1 is SGHRS and CDR2 YFSETQ. CDR3 length: 13 amino acids.

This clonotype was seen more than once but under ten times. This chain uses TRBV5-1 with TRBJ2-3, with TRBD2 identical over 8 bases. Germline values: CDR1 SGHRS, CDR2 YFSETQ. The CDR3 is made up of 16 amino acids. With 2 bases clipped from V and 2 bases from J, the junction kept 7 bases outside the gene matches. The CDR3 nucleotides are TGCGCCAGCAGCTTCTGGGGTAGCGGGAACACAGATACGCAGTATTTT. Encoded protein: CASSFWGSGNTDTQYF.

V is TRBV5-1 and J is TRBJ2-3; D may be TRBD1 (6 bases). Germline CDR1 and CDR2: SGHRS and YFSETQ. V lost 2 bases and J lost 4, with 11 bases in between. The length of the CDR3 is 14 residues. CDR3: CASSFTGRADTQYF. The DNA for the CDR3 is TGCGCCAGCAGCTTTACAGGGCGAGCAGATACGCAGTATTTT. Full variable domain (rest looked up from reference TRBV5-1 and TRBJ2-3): KAGVTQTPRYLIKTRGQQVTLSCSPISGHRSVSWYQQTPGQGLQFLFEYFSETQRNKGNFPGRFSGRQFSNSRSEMNVSTLELGDSALYLCASSFTGRADTQYFGPGTRLTVL.

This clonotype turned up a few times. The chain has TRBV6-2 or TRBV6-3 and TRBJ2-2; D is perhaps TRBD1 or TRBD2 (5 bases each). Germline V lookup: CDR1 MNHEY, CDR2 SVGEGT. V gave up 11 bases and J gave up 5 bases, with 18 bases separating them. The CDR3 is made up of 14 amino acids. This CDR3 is CAGSGPFGTGELFF. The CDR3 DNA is TGTGCCGGGTCGGGACCGTTCGGAACCGGGGAGCTGTTTTTT.

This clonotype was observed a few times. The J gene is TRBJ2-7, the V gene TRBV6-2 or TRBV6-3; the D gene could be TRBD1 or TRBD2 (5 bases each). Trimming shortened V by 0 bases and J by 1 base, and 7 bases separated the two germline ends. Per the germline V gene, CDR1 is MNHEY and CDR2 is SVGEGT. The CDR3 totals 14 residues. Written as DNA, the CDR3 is TGTGCCAGCAGTTACTCGGGACCGTCCTACGAGCAGTACTTC. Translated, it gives CASSYSGPSYEQYF.

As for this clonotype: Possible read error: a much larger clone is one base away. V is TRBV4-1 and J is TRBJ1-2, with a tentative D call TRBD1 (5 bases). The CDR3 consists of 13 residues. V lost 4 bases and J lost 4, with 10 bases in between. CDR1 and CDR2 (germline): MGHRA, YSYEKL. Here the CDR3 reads CASSPWTSYGYTF. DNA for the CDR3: TGCGCCAGCAGCCCCTGGACAAGCTATGGCTACACCTTC.

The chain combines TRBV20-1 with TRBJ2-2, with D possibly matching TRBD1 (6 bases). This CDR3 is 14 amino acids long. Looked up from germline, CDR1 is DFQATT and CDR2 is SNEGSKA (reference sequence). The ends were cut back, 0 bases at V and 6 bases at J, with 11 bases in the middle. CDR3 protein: CSAREGGSAGELFF. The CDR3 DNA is TGCAGTGCTAGAGAAGGGGGTTCGGCCGGGGAGCTGTTTTTT.

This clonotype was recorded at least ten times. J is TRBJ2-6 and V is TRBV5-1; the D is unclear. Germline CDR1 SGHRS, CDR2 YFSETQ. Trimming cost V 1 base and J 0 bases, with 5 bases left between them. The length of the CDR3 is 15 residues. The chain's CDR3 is CASSLSGSGANVLTF. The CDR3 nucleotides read TGCGCCAGCAGCTTGTCCGGCTCTGGGGCCAACGTCCTGACTTTC.

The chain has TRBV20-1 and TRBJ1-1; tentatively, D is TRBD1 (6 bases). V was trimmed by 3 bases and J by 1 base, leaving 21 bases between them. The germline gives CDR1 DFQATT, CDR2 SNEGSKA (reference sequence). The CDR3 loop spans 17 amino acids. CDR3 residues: CSARRDTHHDQNTEAFF. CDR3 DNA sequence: TGCAGTGCTAGGCGGGACACACATCATGATCAGAACACTGAAGCTTTCTTT.

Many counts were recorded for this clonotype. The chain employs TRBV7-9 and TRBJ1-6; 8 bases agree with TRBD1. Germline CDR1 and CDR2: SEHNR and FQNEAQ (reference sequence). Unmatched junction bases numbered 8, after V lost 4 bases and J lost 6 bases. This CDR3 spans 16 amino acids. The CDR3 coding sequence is TGTGCCAGCAGCTCCCTTGGACAGGGCATTAATTCACCCCTCCACTTT. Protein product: CASSSLGQGINSPLHF.

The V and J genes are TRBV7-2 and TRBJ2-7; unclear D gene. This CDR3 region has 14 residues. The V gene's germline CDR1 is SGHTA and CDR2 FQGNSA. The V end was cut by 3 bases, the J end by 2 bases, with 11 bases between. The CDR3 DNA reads TGTGCCAGCAGCTTCGCCTCTCGGGCCTACGAGCAGTACTTC. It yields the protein CASSFASRAYEQYF.